Listed below are T cell receptor beta chains from one sample, sequenced in a study of blood T cell repertoires in COVID-19. Measured with immunoSEQ multiplex PCR; TCRdb has only the in-frame clones, and not every one. Of about 39,000 clones listed, 75% to 90% are singletons. Sequenced material: peripheral blood. The source is a man between 50 and 59 years old with active or convalescent COVID-19. Each CDR3 is given with its conserved first and last residue. The order of the fields is J gene, clone size, D gene, V gene, CDR3 DNA, CDR3 protein. D genes are given only for firm matches. The size entry is marked missing in some rows and otherwise reads once, few, many or a size class.

>TRBJ1-1|.|.|TRBV2
TGTGCCAGCAGTGTACGGACAGTGAACACTGAAGCTTTCTTT
CASSVRTVNTEAFF
>TRBJ2-7|.|TRBD1|TRBV2
TGTGCCAGCAGTGACACCGGGACAGGCTACGAGCAGTACTTC
CASSDTGTGYEQYF
>TRBJ2-5|.|TRBD2|TRBV2
TGTGCCAGCAGTGAAAACCGCGGGGGATATAAGACCCAGTACTTC
CASSENRGGYKTQYF
>TRBJ2-7|.|TRBD1|TRBV6-5
TGTGCCAGCAGTTACTCGTACAGGGGGCGCGTCTACGAGCAGTACTTC
CASSYSYRGRVYEQYF
>TRBJ1-1|.|.|TRBV20-1
TGCAGTGCTAGTCGGGGTGGGAACACTGAAGCTTTCTTT
CSASRGGNTEAFF
>TRBJ2-2|.|.|TRBV6-5
TGTGCCAGCAGTAGACAAGGGGAGCTGTTTTTT
CASSRQGELFF
>TRBJ1-2|.|TRBD1|TRBV19
TGTGCCAGTAGTCCGGGACAGGGGGCTGGCTACACCTTC
CASSPGQGAGYTF
>TRBJ2-3|few|.|TRBV6-6
TGTGCCAGCAGTCTACCCCAGGATACGCAGTATTTT
CASSLPQDTQYF
>TRBJ2-3|.|TRBD1|TRBV3-1/TRBV3-2
TGTGCCAGCGGGGGGACAGGGCGCACAGATACGCAGTATTTT
CASGGTGRTDTQYF
>TRBJ1-3|.|.|TRBV6-6
TGTGCGACTTCCTCCGGAAACACCATATATTTT
CATSSGNTIYF
>TRBJ1-5|.|.|TRBV15
TGTGCCACCAGCAGAGATCTAGGCAATCAGCCCCAGCATTTT
CATSRDLGNQPQHF
>TRBJ1-2|.|TRBD1|TRBV29-1
TGCAGCGTGGCCTCAGGGGGCAACTATGGCTACACCTTC
CSVASGGNYGYTF
>TRBJ1-5|.|TRBD1|TRBV5-1
TGCGCCAGCAGCCCCGGGACAGGGGAGGATCAGCCCCAGCATTTT
CASSPGTGEDQPQHF
>TRBJ1-1|.|.|TRBV3-1/TRBV3-2
TGTGCCAGCAGCCGCGACGAACAGGGGAACACTGAAGCTTTCTTT
CASSRDEQGNTEAFF
>TRBJ1-4|.|.|TRBV10-3
TGTGCCATCAGTGAGGAAGGGGGTACTAATGAAAAACTGTTTTTT
CAISEEGGTNEKLFF
>TRBJ1-6|.|TRBD1|TRBV10-1
TGCGCCACCTCCAGGGACAGCAATTCACCCCTCCACTTT
CATSRDSNSPLHF
>TRBJ1-4|.|TRBD1|TRBV5-1
TGCGCCAGCAGCCGACAGGGGTTTAACGAAAAACTGTTTTTT
CASSRQGFNEKLFF
>TRBJ1-5|.|TRBD1|TRBV28
TGTGCCAGCAGAAAAGGACAGGGGGCTATTCAGCCCCAGCATTTT
CASRKGQGAIQPQHF
>TRBJ2-6|.|.|TRBV14
TGTGCCAGCAGCCAAGGAGTTAACTCTGGGGCCAACGTCCTGACTTTC
CASSQGVNSGANVLTF
>TRBJ2-2|few|.|TRBV5-1
TGCGCCAGCAGCTCCCGGACAGACACCGGGGAGCTGTTTTTT
CASSSRTDTGELFF
>TRBJ2-5|.|TRBD2|TRBV10-1
TGCGCCAGGAGGACTAGCCGGGAGACCCAGTACTTC
CARRTSRETQYF
>TRBJ2-5|.|.|TRBV5-1
TGCGCCAGCAGCTTGGGACTAGGGTTAGAGACCCAGTACTTC
CASSLGLGLETQYF
>TRBJ2-7|.|TRBD2|TRBV7-3
TGTGCCAGCAGCACCACCCCGGGGGGGGGCTACGAGCAGTACTTC
CASSTTPGGGYEQYF
>TRBJ2-7|.|.|TRBV21-1
TGTGCCAGCAGCAAAGGGACACAGAGCTCCTACGAGCAGTACTTC
CASSKGTQSSYEQYF
>TRBJ2-5|.|.|TRBV7-8
TGTGCCAGCAGCTTCCTAGTGGAGACCCAGTACTTC
CASSFLVETQYF
>TRBJ1-6|.|TRBD1|TRBV19
TGTGCCAGTAGGGGACAGGGGTCCTATAATTCACCCCTCCACTTT
CASRGQGSYNSPLHF
>TRBJ2-5|.|TRBD1|TRBV6-5
TGTGCCAGCAGTTACGGGACAGGGAGGTCAGAGACCCAGTACTTC
CASSYGTGRSETQYF
>TRBJ1-1|.|.|TRBV11-3
TGTGCCAGCAGCTTAGAGGAGGGGACTGAAGCTTTCTTT
CASSLEEGTEAFF
>TRBJ2-3|.|.|TRBV25-1
TGTGCCAGCAGTGAATCAGGAAAAGGTTTTCCAGATACGCAGTATTTT
CASSESGKGFPDTQYF
>TRBJ2-5|.|.|TRBV15
TGTGCCACCAGCAGAGGAGCAGGGCGGCCTCAAGAGACCCAGTACTTC
CATSRGAGRPQETQYF
>TRBJ2-2|.|.|TRBV19
TGTGCCAGTAGCCGACAGACCGGGGAGCTGTTTTTT
CASSRQTGELFF
>TRBJ1-4|.|.|TRBV29-1
TGCAGCGTTGCAGGGGAAAATGAGGAAAAACTGTTTTTT
CSVAGENEEKLFF
>TRBJ2-7|.|.|TRBV11-2
TGTGCCAGCAGCCTATGGGGGGGCAGCCGAAAAAACTACGAGCAGTACTTC
CASSLWGGSRKNYEQYF
>TRBJ2-1|.|.|TRBV5-1
TGCGCCAGCAGCGCAAGACTAGTTCGGTCCTACAATGAGCAGTTCTTC
CASSARLVRSYNEQFF
>TRBJ1-5|once|.|TRBV19
TGTGCCAGTAGTATACGCACAGGCAATAGCAATCAGCCCCAGCATTTT
CASSIRTGNSNQPQHF
>TRBJ1-2|.|.|TRBV6-5
TGTGCCAGCAGTTACCTTACCGGGGGGCTGAACTATGGCTACACCTTC
CASSYLTGGLNYGYTF
>TRBJ1-1|.|TRBD1|TRBV23-1
TGCGCCAGCAGACGCGGGACAGGGGTGACTGAAGCTTTCTTT
CASRRGTGVTEAFF
>TRBJ2-6|.|.|TRBV11-2
TGTGCCAGCAGCAGAAAAACAACAGGGTCTGGGGCCAACGTCCTGACTTTC
CASSRKTTGSGANVLTF
>TRBJ2-3|.|.|TRBV6-4
TGTGCCAGCAGTGGTTCCGGGGATACGCAGTATTTT
CASSGSGDTQYF
>TRBJ2-1|.|TRBD1|TRBV10-3
TGTGCCATCAGTGAGGAAGGGGGCGCCTACAATGAGCAGTTCTTC
CAISEEGGAYNEQFF
>TRBJ2-3|few|TRBD1|TRBV19
TGTGCCACCACAGGGACAGGCAATGTGAATACGCAGTATTTT
CATTGTGNVNTQYF
>TRBJ1-2|once|.|TRBV5-4
TGTGCCAGCAGCTTGCCAGGGAATTATGGCTACACCTTC
CASSLPGNYGYTF
>TRBJ2-1|.|TRBD1|TRBV4-1
TGCGCCAGCAGCCACCGACAGGGCAGTCACAATGAGCAGTTCTTC
CASSHRQGSHNEQFF
>TRBJ1-2|.|TRBD1|TRBV5-5
TGTGCCAGCAGCTCAGGGACAGAGATTATGCTCTATGGCTACACCTTC
CASSSGTEIMLYGYTF
>TRBJ1-2|few|.|TRBV6-5
TGTGCCAGCAGTTACGGGGCAGACTATGGCTACACCTTC
CASSYGADYGYTF
>TRBJ1-1|once|.|TRBV5-8
TGTGCCAGCAGCTTGGTATACGAGGCCATGAACACTGAAGCTTTCTTT
CASSLVYEAMNTEAFF
>TRBJ1-2|.|.|TRBV5-6
TGTGCCAGCAGCCCTCGGGGAAGCTATGGCTACACCTTC
CASSPRGSYGYTF
>TRBJ2-1|once|.|TRBV19
TGTGCCAGTAGTAAGGGGGGGGCCGTCAATGAGCAGTTCTTC
CASSKGGAVNEQFF
>TRBJ1-3|.|TRBD1|TRBV6-6
TGTGCCAGCAGAGACAGGGGAGGAAACACCATATATTTT
CASRDRGGNTIYF
>TRBJ2-1|.|TRBD2|TRBV6-5
TGTGCCAGCAGCTTGACCGGGACTAGCAGTGGTGAGCAGTTCTTC
CASSLTGTSSGEQFF
>TRBJ1-1|.|TRBD1|TRBV5-6
TGTGCCAGCAGCTATTTGCCGGGACAGGGGATGACTGAAGCTTTCTTT
CASSYLPGQGMTEAFF
>TRBJ2-2|.|TRBD1|TRBV7-9
TGTGCCAGCAGCCAGGACAGGGGCGGGACCGGGGAGCTGTTTTTT
CASSQDRGGTGELFF